The rows below give T cell receptor delta chains drawn from one sample of a study of gamma-delta chains in newborns, infants, children. TCRdb re-called the reads via CATT. In the table there are about 5,100 delta-chain clones, less than 5% of which are singletons. Sequencing was done on a sample of blood. Source of these receptors: a child who was a newborn, infant or young child, either healthy, febrile or measles-vaccinated (not recorded which). Both conserved end residues are part of each CDR3. The order of the fields is V gene, D gene, J gene, clone size, CDR3 protein, CDR3 DNA. D genes are given only for firm matches. A clone size is listed for some rows: how often the clone was seen (once, few, many), or a class if it is expanded.

TRDV1	NA	TRDJ1	few	CALGEAGSSYRRGMYTDKLIF	TGTGCTCTTGGGGAAGCGGGCTCTTCCTACCGCCGGGGGATGTACACCGATAAACTCATCTTT
TRDV2	TRDD3	TRDJ3	NA	CACDAVGDTEWDTRQMFF	TGTGCCTGTGACGCCGTGGGGGATACGGAGTGGGACACCCGACAGATGTTTTTC
TRDV1	TRDD3	TRDJ1	few	CALGELWGSWGRYTDKLIF	TGTGCTCTTGGGGAACTGTGGGGTAGCTGGGGGAGGTACACCGATAAACTCATCTTT
TRDV1	NA	TRDJ1	NA	CALGELRPSSRGPNSTDKLIF	TGTGCTCTTGGGGAACTCCGGCCTTCTTCGAGGGGCCCAAACTCCACCGATAAACTCATCTTT
TRAV29/DV5	TRDD3	TRDJ1	few	CAASARWGICSDKLIF	TGTGCAGCAAGCGCGCGGTGGGGGATATGTAGCGATAAACTCATCTTT
TRAV29/DV5	TRDD3	TRDJ1	medium-sized	CAASAGGYRYTDKLIF	TGTGCAGCAAGCGCTGGGGGATACCGGTACACCGATAAACTCATCTTT
TRDV2	TRDD3	TRDJ3	NA	CACDLILGDKDWDTRQMFF	TGTGCCTGTGACCTGATACTGGGGGATAAAGACTGGGACACCCGACAGATGTTTTTC
TRDV1	TRDD3	TRDJ1	few	CALGEREGPYLGDRTDKLIF	TGTGCCCTTGGGGAAAGGGAAGGACCCTACCTGGGGGATAGGACCGATAAACTCATCTTT
TRDV2	NA	TRDJ3	few	CACDTVQSWDTRQMFF	TGTGCCTGTGACACCGTACAATCTTGGGACACCCGACAGATGTTTTTC
TRDV2	NA	TRDJ1	NA	CACDTVLRADKLIF	TGTGCCTGTGACACCGTACTGAGGGCCGATAAACTCATCTTT
TRDV2	TRDD3	TRDJ3	NA	CACDTWDTQWDTRQMFF	TGTGCCTGTGACACCTGGGATACGCAATGGGACACCCGACAGATGTTTTTC
TRDV2	TRDD3	TRDJ3	large	CACDSTGASWDTRQMFF	TGTGCCTGTGACAGTACTGGGGCCTCCTGGGACACCCGACAGATGTTTTTC
TRDV2	TRDD3	TRDJ3	medium-sized	CACDWGTWDTRQMFF	TGTGCCTGTGACTGGGGGACCTGGGACACCCGACAGATGTTTTTC
TRDV2	TRDD3	TRDJ2	NA	CACDEVLGDVALTAQLFF	TGTGCCTGTGACGAGGTACTGGGGGATGTTGCTTTGACAGCACAACTCTTCTTT
TRDV2	TRDD3	TRDJ3	medium-sized	CACDTGGYSNWDTRQMFF	TGTGCCTGTGACACTGGGGGATACTCGAACTGGGACACCCGACAGATGTTTTTC
TRDV1	NA	TRDJ1	few	CALGERVGGPYWDTDKLIF	TGTGCTCTTGGGGAACGGGTCGGGGGCCCGTACTGGGACACCGATAAACTCATCTTT
TRDV2	NA	TRDJ3	NA	CACDSFQSPWDTRQMFF	TGTGCCTGTGACAGTTTTCAAAGTCCCTGGGACACCCGACAGATGTTTTTC
TRDV2	TRDD3	TRDJ2	medium-sized	CACDILGDTTAQLFF	TGTGCCTGTGACATACTGGGGGATACGACAGCACAACTCTTCTTT
TRAV29/DV5	NA	TRDJ3	few	CAASEGLPTSPFTGGRLSWDTRQMFF	TGTGCAGCAAGCGAGGGCCTTCCTACGTCCCCCTTTACTGGGGGTCGACTCTCCTGGGACACCCGACAGATGTTTTTC
TRDV2	TRDD3	TRDJ3	NA	CACDPWGSSSWDTRQMFF	TGTGCCTGTGACCCCTGGGGGTCGAGCTCCTGGGACACCCGACAGATGTTTTTC
TRDV2	NA	TRDJ1	medium-sized	CACDPLTDTDKLIF	TGTGCCTGTGACCCGCTGACTGACACCGATAAACTCATCTTT
TRDV2	TRDD3	TRDJ2	few	CACDPILGDSSTAQLFF	TGTGCCTGTGATCCAATACTGGGGGATTCATCGACAGCACAACTCTTCTTT
TRDV1	TRDD2	TRDJ1	few	CALGKWDSYISKLIF	TGTGCTCTTGGGAAATGGGATTCCTACATTAGTAAACTCATCTTT
TRAV29/DV5	TRDD3	TRDJ1	NA	CAASAPTGGYADKLIF	TGTGCAGCAAGCGCTCCTACTGGGGGATACGCCGATAAACTCATCTTT